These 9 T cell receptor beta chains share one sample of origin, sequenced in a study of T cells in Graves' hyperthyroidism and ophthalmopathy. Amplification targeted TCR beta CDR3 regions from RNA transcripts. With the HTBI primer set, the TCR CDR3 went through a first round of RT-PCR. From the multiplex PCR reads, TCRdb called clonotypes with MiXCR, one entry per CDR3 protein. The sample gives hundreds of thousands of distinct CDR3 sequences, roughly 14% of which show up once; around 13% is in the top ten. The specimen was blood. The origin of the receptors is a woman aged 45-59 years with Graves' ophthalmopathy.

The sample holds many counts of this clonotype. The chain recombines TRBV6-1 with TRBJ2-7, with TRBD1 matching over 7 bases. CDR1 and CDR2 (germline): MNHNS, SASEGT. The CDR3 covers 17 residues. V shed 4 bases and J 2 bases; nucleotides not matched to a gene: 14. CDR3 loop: CASSASTGVNVAYEQYF. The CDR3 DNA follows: TGTGCCAGCAGTGCGAGTACAGGGGTAAATGTGGCCTACGAGCAGTACTTC.

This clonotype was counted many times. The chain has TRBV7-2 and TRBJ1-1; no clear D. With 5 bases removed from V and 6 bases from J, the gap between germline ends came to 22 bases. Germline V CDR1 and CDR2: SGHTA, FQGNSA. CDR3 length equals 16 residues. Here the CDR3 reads CASSLSGVRPLAEAFF. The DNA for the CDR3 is TGTGCCAGCAGCCTTAGTGGGGTGCGGCCGCTCGCTGAAGCTTTCTTT.

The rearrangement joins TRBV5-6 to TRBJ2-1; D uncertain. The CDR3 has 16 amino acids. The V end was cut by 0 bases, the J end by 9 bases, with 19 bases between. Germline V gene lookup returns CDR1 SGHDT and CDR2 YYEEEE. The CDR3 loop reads CASSLGSFLHGGEQFF. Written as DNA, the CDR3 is TGTGCCAGCAGCTTGGGAAGTTTCCTACACGGCGGTGAGCAGTTCTTC.

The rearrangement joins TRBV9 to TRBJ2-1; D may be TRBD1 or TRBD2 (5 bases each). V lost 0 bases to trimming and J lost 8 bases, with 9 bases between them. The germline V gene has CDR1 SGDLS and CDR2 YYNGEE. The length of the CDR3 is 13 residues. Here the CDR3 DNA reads TGTGCCAGCAGCGTAGGGGGGAAGGATGAGCAGTTCTTC. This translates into CASSVGGKDEQFF. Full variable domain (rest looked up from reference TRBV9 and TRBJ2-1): DSGVTQTPKHLITATGQRVTLRCSPRSGDLSVYWYQQSLDQGLQFLIQYYNGEERAKGNILERFSAQQFPDLHSELNLSSLELGDSALYFCASSVGGKDEQFFGPGTRLTVL.

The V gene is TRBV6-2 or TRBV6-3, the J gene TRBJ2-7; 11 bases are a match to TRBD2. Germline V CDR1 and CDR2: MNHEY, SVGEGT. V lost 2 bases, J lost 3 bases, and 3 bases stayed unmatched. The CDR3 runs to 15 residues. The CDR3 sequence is CASSYGTSGGYEQYF. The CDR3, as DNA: TGTGCCAGCAGTTACGGGACTAGCGGTGGCTACGAGCAGTACTTC.

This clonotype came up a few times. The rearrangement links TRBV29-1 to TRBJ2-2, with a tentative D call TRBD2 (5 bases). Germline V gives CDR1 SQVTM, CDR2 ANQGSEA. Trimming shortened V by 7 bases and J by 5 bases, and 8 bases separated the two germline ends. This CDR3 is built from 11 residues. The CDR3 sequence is CSAEGTGELFF. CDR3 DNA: TGCAGCGCTGAGGGAACCGGGGAGCTGTTTTTT.

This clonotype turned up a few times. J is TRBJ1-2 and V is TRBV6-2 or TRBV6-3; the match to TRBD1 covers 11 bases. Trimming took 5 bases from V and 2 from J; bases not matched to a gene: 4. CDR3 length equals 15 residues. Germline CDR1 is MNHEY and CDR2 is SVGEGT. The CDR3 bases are TGTGCCAGCAGTAAATGGGACAGGGGGAACTATGGCTACACCTTC. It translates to CASSKWDRGNYGYTF.

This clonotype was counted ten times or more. The CDR3 sequence is CASSSSRGREKFYEQYF. The CDR3 DNA follows: TGTGCCAGCAGTAGTAGCCGGGGGCGGGAAAAGTTCTACGAGCAGTACTTC. The J gene is TRBJ2-7, the V gene TRBV28; D might be TRBD1 or TRBD2, each matching 6 bases. Deletions cut 5 bases from V and 3 bases from J, with 23 bases between. There are 17 residues in the CDR3. Per the germline V gene, CDR1 is MDHEN and CDR2 is SYDVKM.

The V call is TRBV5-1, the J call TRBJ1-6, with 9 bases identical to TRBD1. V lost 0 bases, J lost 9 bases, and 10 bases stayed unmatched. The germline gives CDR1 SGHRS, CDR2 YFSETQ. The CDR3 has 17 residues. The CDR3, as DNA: TGCGCCAGCAGCTTGGCCTTACCGGGACAGGGAGGTTCACCCCTCCACTTT. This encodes CASSLALPGQGGSPLHF.